This entry concerns a single TCR beta chain. These data are taken from a study of cytomegalovirus exposure and HLA in healthy donors. The CDR3 spans 12 residues. Germline V gives CDR1 SEHNR, CDR2 FQNEAQ (reference sequence). V was clipped by 3 bases and J by 4 bases, with 5 bases between them. Use of 60 Vbeta and 13 Jbeta primers characterized the PCR. Sequencing was performed with immunoSEQ multiplex PCR; in TCRdb, only in-frame clones are kept and a portion is missing. Of about 170,000 clones listed, under 80% are singletons. This chain connects TRBV7-9 to TRBJ2-3; D gene ambiguous. The sequencing input was PBMCs. The source is a female donor in good health and CMV-seronegative. This CDR3 is CASSFRADTQYF. The CDR3 DNA reads as TGTGCCAGCAGCTTTCGGGCAGATACGCAGTATTTT.